In this sample, the clone carrying this TCR beta chain turned up once. Its antigen is currently unknown. These data belong to a study of cytomegalovirus exposure and HLA in healthy donors. Study overall: In a previous analysis, approximately 110 million unique TCR beta sequences were found from some 200 million T cells.

The study's findings and limits: Reported results showed that the classifier diagnosed cytomegalovirus status with high specificity and sensitivity. Follow-up analysis later connected one missense variant in DCLRE1C with trimming of TCR beta V- and J-genes. Indistinguishable V segments, including TRBV6-2 and TRBV6-3, were excluded.

This CDR3 region has 14 residues. Unmatched junction bases numbered 9, after V lost 5 bases and J lost 5 bases. In germline, CDR1 is SGHTA, CDR2 FQGTGA. The PCR employed 60 Vbeta primers together with 13 Jbeta primers. Profiled with immunoSEQ multiplex PCR; TCRdb holds only in-frame clones, not every one. This table holds 150,000 to 200,000 clones, under 85% found once. The chain combines TRBV7-3 with TRBJ2-7; TRBD1 aligns across 7 bases. The sequenced sample consisted of PBMCs. The sequence derives from a man aged 50 to 59 in good health and CMV-seropositive. CDR3 region: CASSKTGIFDEQYF. In DNA form, the CDR3 reads TGTGCCAGCAGCAAGACAGGGATATTTGACGAGCAGTACTTC. Combining the CDR3 with reference TRBV7-3 and TRBJ2-7 gives the whole variable domain GAGVSQTPSNKVTEKGKYVELRCDPISGHTALYWYRQSLGQGPEFLIYFQGTGAADDSGLPNDRFFAVRPEGSVSTLKIQRTERGDSAVYLCASSKTGIFDEQYFGPGTRLTVT.